What follows describes a single TCR beta chain. This record belongs to a study of blood T cells in healthy people across ages. It was with a sample-barcoded 5' primer and a J-beta primer mix that a second PCR of about 6 to 12 cycles was run. From the 5' RACE reads, TCRdb called clonotypes with MiXCR, one entry per CDR3 protein. The repertoire has 1.5 million to 2 million distinct CDR3 sequences, about 49% of them found once; the top ten carry approximately 2.1%. This clonotype was sampled from a woman aged 40 to 55 in good health. Source material: blood.

CDR3 protein: CASSQDRQWGETQYF. The CDR3 region has the DNA TGCGCCAGCAGCCAAGATAGGCAGTGGGGGGAGACCCAGTACTTC. The chain carries TRBV4-3 and TRBJ2-5; perhaps D is TRBD1 or TRBD2 (5 bases each). V was cut by 0 bases and J by 5 bases, with 13 bases left in between. Germline CDR1 is LGHNA and CDR2 is YSLEER. CDR3 length: 15 amino acids.